Listed below are T cell receptor beta chains from one sample, sequenced in a study of cytomegalovirus exposure and HLA in healthy donors. The table came from immunoSEQ multiplex PCR; TCRdb's copy has only in-frame clones and leaves some out. Among approximately 170,000 clones listed, about 77% were seen once. Sequenced material: PBMCs. These receptors came from a man aged 18 to 29 in good health and CMV-seropositive. Each CDR3 is given with its conserved first and last residue. A D gene is named only where the DNA matches it firmly. Size is omitted from some rows. Given values are once, few, many or a class for expanded clones.

CDR3aa: CASSSGVASLSYEQYF
CDR3nt: TGCGCCAGCAGCTCCGGGGTGGCCTCGCTCTCCTACGAGCAGTACTTC
d_gene: .
abundance: .
j_gene: TRBJ2-7
v_gene: TRBV5-1

CDR3aa: CASSATGTSVGEQYF
CDR3nt: TGTGCCAGCAGTGCTACCGGGACTAGTGTCGGCGAGCAGTACTTC
d_gene: TRBD2
abundance: .
j_gene: TRBJ2-7
v_gene: TRBV6-1

CDR3aa: CSAGERETQYF
CDR3nt: TGCAGTGCTGGAGAGCGAGAGACCCAGTACTTC
d_gene: .
abundance: .
j_gene: TRBJ2-5
v_gene: TRBV20-1

CDR3aa: CASTFRETYEQYF
CDR3nt: TGTGCCAGCACCTTCCGGGAAACCTACGAGCAGTACTTC
d_gene: .
abundance: few
j_gene: TRBJ2-7
v_gene: TRBV7-9

CDR3aa: CASNKGRGETQYF
CDR3nt: TGTGCCAGTAATAAGGGTAGGGGAGAGACCCAGTACTTC
d_gene: .
abundance: .
j_gene: TRBJ2-5
v_gene: TRBV19

CDR3aa: CASSLALGGRVDNYGYTF
CDR3nt: TGTGCCAGCAGCTTAGCCCTCGGAGGAAGGGTTGATAACTATGGCTACACCTTC
d_gene: .
abundance: .
j_gene: TRBJ1-2
v_gene: TRBV7-9

CDR3aa: CASRAVSGYYGYTF
CDR3nt: TGCGCCAGCAGGGCCGTCAGTGGCTACTATGGCTACACCTTC
d_gene: .
abundance: .
j_gene: TRBJ1-2
v_gene: TRBV5-1

CDR3aa: CASSPTHWRGEGHTDTQYF
CDR3nt: TGTGCCAGCAGCCCAACACATTGGCGGGGCGAAGGCCACACAGATACGCAGTATTTT
d_gene: .
abundance: .
j_gene: TRBJ2-3
v_gene: TRBV7-9

CDR3aa: CASSVDLTDTQYF
CDR3nt: TGTGCCAGCAGCGTAGATCTCACAGATACGCAGTATTTT
d_gene: .
abundance: .
j_gene: TRBJ2-3
v_gene: TRBV9

CDR3aa: CASSMGPGQKNEKLFF
CDR3nt: TGTGCCAGTAGTATGGGCCCGGGACAGAAGAATGAAAAACTGTTTTTT
d_gene: TRBD1
abundance: .
j_gene: TRBJ1-4
v_gene: TRBV19

CDR3aa: CATSRQMTGVGYTF
CDR3nt: TGTGCCACCAGCAGACAAATGACAGGGGTGGGCTACACCTTC
d_gene: TRBD1
abundance: .
j_gene: TRBJ1-2
v_gene: TRBV15

CDR3aa: CASRPGGAMGEQFF
CDR3nt: TGTGCCAGTAGACCAGGGGGCGCTATGGGGGAGCAGTTCTTC
d_gene: TRBD1
abundance: .
j_gene: TRBJ2-1
v_gene: TRBV19

CDR3aa: CASSIVGGGDEQFF
CDR3nt: TGTGCCAGTAGTATTGTGGGCGGAGGAGATGAGCAGTTCTTC
d_gene: .
abundance: .
j_gene: TRBJ2-1
v_gene: TRBV19